The rows below give T cell receptor beta chains drawn from one sample of a study of T cell responses to AZD1222 COVID-19 vaccine. Profiling relied on immunoSEQ multiplex PCR, and the TCRdb table lists in-frame clones only, not all of them. The table includes about 150,000 clones, 80% to 95% detected once. The sample in question was peripheral blood, obtained on day 0 of AZD1222 vaccination. The origin of the receptors is an adult in good health. CDR3s include the opening cysteine and the closing phenylalanine or tryptophan. D genes are given only for firm matches. Where a row states a size, it is once, few, many or the class of an expanded clone; other rows omit it.

J	D	V	size	DNA	CDR3
TRBJ1-5	TRBD1	TRBV7-9	-	TGTGCCAGCAGCGCCTCAGGGGGAGTCAACAATCAGCCCCAGCATTTT	CASSASGGVNNQPQHF
TRBJ2-1	-	TRBV6-5	-	TGTGCCAGCAGTTACCCAAAAGGACAAGCCAATGAGCAGTTCTTC	CASSYPKGQANEQFF
TRBJ2-7	-	TRBV2	-	TGTGCCAGCAGTGAAGCGGCCAGGGGCCACGAGCAGTACTTC	CASSEAARGHEQYF
TRBJ1-4	-	TRBV9	-	TGTGCCAGCAGCCCAGGCGGCAGGCTTAATGAAAAACTGTTTTTT	CASSPGGRLNEKLFF
TRBJ1-2	-	TRBV12-3/TRBV12-4	few	TGTGCCAGCAGTTTTAACCCAACCTATGGCTACACCTTC	CASSFNPTYGYTF
TRBJ2-2	-	TRBV2	-	TGTGCCAGCTTAAAACGGGAGCGATTGACCGGGGAGCTGTTTTTT	CASLKRERLTGELFF
TRBJ1-6	TRBD1	TRBV4-2	-	TGTGCCAGCAGCCAAGATCGGACAGGGGGCGATTCACCCCTCCACTTT	CASSQDRTGGDSPLHF
TRBJ1-3	TRBD1	TRBV4-1	-	TGCGCCAGCAGCCAACTGGGGACAGGGACTCGAAACACCATATATTTT	CASSQLGTGTRNTIYF
TRBJ2-7	-	TRBV30	-	TGTGCCTGGAGTGTACAACACTACGAGCAGTACTTC	CAWSVQHYEQYF
TRBJ1-3	TRBD1	TRBV6-5	-	TGTGCCAGCAGCCTGACAGGGGAAAACACCATATATTTT	CASSLTGENTIYF
TRBJ1-6	-	TRBV7-3	-	TGTGCCAGCAGCTTTCGGCCGGCCGATAATTCACCCCTCCACTTT	CASSFRPADNSPLHF
TRBJ1-2	-	TRBV7-9	-	TGTGCCAGCAGCTTAGGGACGGCTAACTATGGCTACACCTTC	CASSLGTANYGYTF
TRBJ1-1	TRBD1	TRBV19	-	TGTGCCAGTAGGATACAGGGGCTTGGTGAAGCTTTCTTT	CASRIQGLGEAFF
TRBJ2-5	TRBD2	TRBV5-1	-	TGCGCCAGCCGACCCGGTGGGGGGGAAGAGACCCAGTACTTC	CASRPGGGEETQYF
TRBJ1-1	-	TRBV11-2	-	TGTGCCAGCAGCTCGTACAGGAACACTGAAGCTTTCTTT	CASSSYRNTEAFF
TRBJ2-1	-	TRBV7-3	-	TGTGCCAGCAGCTTAATACGGGGGAATGAGCAGTTCTTC	CASSLIRGNEQFF
TRBJ1-2	-	TRBV10-3	once	TGTGCCATCAAATCCAGGGGCCACACTACATATGGCTACACCTTC	CAIKSRGHTTYGYTF
TRBJ1-1	TRBD1	TRBV30	-	TGTGCCCGAGACGGGACAGGGGTTACTGAAGCTTTCTTT	CARDGTGVTEAFF
TRBJ1-1	-	TRBV5-4	-	TGTGCCAGCAGCCAGACAGTGAACACTGAAGCTTTCTTT	CASSQTVNTEAFF
TRBJ1-6	-	TRBV29-1	-	TGCAGCGCCGCCACCGGGTCGAATTCACCCCTCCACTTT	CSAATGSNSPLHF
TRBJ2-1	-	TRBV9	-	TGTGCCAGCAGCGTAGAGTCAGGGCGCCGCGACAATGAGCAGTTCTTC	CASSVESGRRDNEQFF
TRBJ1-1	-	TRBV30	-	TGTGCCTGGAGTGAGCAGGCGAACACTGAAGCTTTCTTT	CAWSEQANTEAFF
TRBJ2-1	-	TRBV19	-	TGTGCCAGTAGTATAGCCGGACCTTGGAATGAGCAGTTCTTC	CASSIAGPWNEQFF
TRBJ2-1	TRBD2	TRBV29-1	-	TGCAGCGTTGAGCGGGAGGCTGCCTACAATGAGCAGTTCTTC	CSVEREAAYNEQFF
TRBJ1-2	-	TRBV19	-	TGTGCCAGTAGAGAGAGGGGCAGCAACTATGGCTACACCTTC	CASRERGSNYGYTF
TRBJ1-5	TRBD1	TRBV6-1	once	TGTGCCAGCAGTGAAGGTACGGATACCGGGACAGTCGCGCATTTT	CASSEGTDTGTVAHF
TRBJ1-2	-	TRBV11-2	-	TGTGCCAGCAGCTTACTGGCAGGGTCTGCTGGCTACACCTTC	CASSLLAGSAGYTF
TRBJ2-1	-	TRBV2	-	TGTGCCAGCAGGGCTGGTGTCAATGAGCAGTTCTTC	CASRAGVNEQFF
TRBJ1-5	-	TRBV20-1	-	TGCAGTGCTAGTGGGCGCGCGACCCAGCATTTT	CSASGRATQHF
TRBJ2-2	-	TRBV30	-	TGTGCCTGGAGCCGTCAGGGTGGGACCGGGGAGCTGTTTTTT	CAWSRQGGTGELFF
TRBJ1-6	-	TRBV5-4	-	TGTGCCAGCAGCTTGGCACGGGATTCACCCCTCCACTTT	CASSLARDSPLHF
TRBJ2-1	-	TRBV24-1	-	TGTGCCACCAGTGATACCGGGAGTCGGTACAATGAGCAGTTCTTC	CATSDTGSRYNEQFF
TRBJ2-3	-	TRBV16	-	TGTGCCAGCAGCCCTAGCACAGATACGCAGTATTTT	CASSPSTDTQYF
TRBJ1-2	-	TRBV12-3/TRBV12-4	-	TGTGCCAGCAGGTCCGGCGGGGGTTACGGCTACACCTTC	CASRSGGGYGYTF
TRBJ2-5	-	TRBV2	-	TGTGCCAGCAAACCGGGCAGCCGGGTGGCCCAGTACTTC	CASKPGSRVAQYF
TRBJ2-5	TRBD1	TRBV6-1	once	TGTGCCAGCAGTGAAGCGCTAGGGGACAGTAGAACGTACCAAGAGACCCAGTACTTC	CASSEALGDSRTYQETQYF
TRBJ1-4	-	TRBV5-1	few	TGCGCCAGCAGCTCGACGACAGCAACTAATGAAAAACTGTTTTTT	CASSSTTATNEKLFF